The 16 T cell receptor beta chains below were found in one sample sequenced in a study of T-cell memory formation after mild COVID-19. TCRdb re-called the 5' RACE reads with MiXCR, one entry per CDR3 protein. The sample shows fewer than 350,000 distinct CDR3 sequences, about 16% of them seen only once. What was sequenced was PBMCs or a T cell subset sorted from them (not recorded which). These receptors originate from a man in his late teens or twenties who had mild COVID-19 (a few samples of this study predate the infection). Cell type and time point are not known.

V usage is TRBV20-1 and J usage is TRBJ1-5; 7 bases map to TRBD1. Germline CDR1 DFQATT, CDR2 SNEGSKA (reference sequence). This CDR3 region has 14 residues. V lost 1 base, J lost 5 bases, and 5 bases stayed unmatched. CDR3 sequence reads: CSARADRVDQPQHF. CDR3 nucleotides: TGCAGTGCTAGAGCAGACAGGGTGGATCAGCCCCAGCATTTT.

This clonotype was found many times. The junction does not match germline at one end; this may be a read error. The chain combines TRBV7-2 with TRBJ2-3; D might be TRBD2 (7 bases). CDR3 length: 16 amino acids. Looked up from germline, CDR1 is SGHTA and CDR2 is FQGNSA. Here the CDR3 reads CASSSGAGASTYTQYF. The CDR3 nucleotides are TGTGCCAGCAGCTCCGGGGCGGGGGCTAGCACATATACGCAGTATTTT.

The chain recombines TRBV5-6 with TRBJ1-1; no definite D call. Germline CDR1 SGHDT, CDR2 YYEEEE. The CDR3 extends over 14 amino acids. Trimming pared 6 bases from V and 2 bases from J, leaving 14 bases between. CDR3 in amino acids: CASKPRPGNTEAFF. Here the CDR3 DNA reads TGTGCCAGCAAACCAAGGCCCGGAAACACTGAAGCTTTCTTT.

This chain links TRBV28 with TRBJ2-1, with D tentatively TRBD2 (6 bases). CDR3 length: 15 amino acids. Germline CDR1 is MDHEN and CDR2 is SYDVKM. V gave up 5 bases and J gave up 12 bases, with 23 bases separating them. The CDR3 is CASSTGAGTPPGQFF. DNA for the CDR3: TGTGCCAGCAGTACCGGAGCCGGGACTCCCCCAGGGCAGTTCTTC.

This clonotype was recorded a few times. This sequence joins TRBV7-2 and TRBJ2-5; TRBD2 matches 8 bases. The CDR3 contains 17 residues. Per the germline V gene, CDR1 is SGHTA and CDR2 is FQGNSA. V trimming: 1 base; J trimming: 2 bases; junction bases outside the gene matches: 9. CDR3 in DNA: TGTGCCAGCAGCTTAGAAGGGTTAGCGGGGTGGCAAGAGACCCAGTACTTC. Amino acid sequence: CASSLEGLAGWQETQYF.

This clonotype was found many times. V and J are TRBV27 and TRBJ2-3, with D possibly being TRBD1 or TRBD2 (5 bases each). Germline CDR1 reads MNHEY; CDR2 reads SMNVEV (reference sequence). This CDR3 has 15 amino acids. V shed 7 bases and J shed 4 bases, with 18 bases lying between them. CDR3 nucleotide sequence: TGTGCCAGCACCCTACTGGGGGATAGTCCAGATACGCAGTATTTT. Translating gives CASTLLGDSPDTQYF.

This clonotype was seen a few times. This chain links TRBV19 with TRBJ2-7; D uncertain. V was shortened by 3 bases and J by 1 base, with 7 bases between the two germline ends. CDR3 size: 13 residues. Germline CDR1 reads LNHDA; CDR2 reads SQIVND (reference sequence). The CDR3 spells CASSIRISYEQYF. The DNA of the CDR3 is TGTGCCAGTAGTATCCGGATATCCTACGAGCAGTACTTC.

This clonotype was seen a few times. This CDR3 reads CASRPGLADEQFF. The CDR3 DNA sequence: TGCGCCAGCAGACCGGGACTAGCGGATGAGCAGTTCTTC. The rearrangement uses TRBV5-1 and TRBJ2-1; 11 nucleotides align to TRBD2. V lost 5 bases to trimming and J lost 8 bases; unmatched junction nucleotides: 3. The CDR3 extends over 13 amino acids. Germline V gene lookup returns CDR1 SGHRS and CDR2 YFSETQ.

A few counts support this clonotype. The chain has TRBV5-1 and TRBJ2-6; 7 bases are a match to TRBD1. The CDR3 is 17 residues long. Germline-derived CDR1 and CDR2 are SGHRS and YFSETQ. Trimming removed 4 bases from V and 1 base from J; junction bases left unmatched: 8. In nucleotides, the CDR3 is TGCGCCAGCAGCGAGACAGGGTCCTTTTCTGGGGCCAACGTCCTGACTTTC. It translates to CASSETGSFSGANVLTF.

A word on this clonotype: A junction boundary mismatches the germline segment, possibly from a read error. This chain links TRBV7-9 with TRBJ2-7, with D tentatively TRBD1 or TRBD2 (5 bases each). The CDR3 contains 11 residues. Looked up from germline, CDR1 is SEHNR and CDR2 is FQNEAQ (reference sequence). CDR3 sequence (DNA): TGTGCCAGCAGCTTACTCCGGGACGCAGACTTC. Protein product: CASSLLRDADF. The variable domain in full, with the rest retrieved from reference TRBV7-9 and TRBJ2-7, is DTGVSQNPRHKITKRGQNVTFRCDPISEHNRLYWYRQTLGQGPEFLTYFQNEAQLEKSRLLSDRFSAERPKGSFSTLEIQRTEQGDSAMYLCASSLLRDADFGPGTRLTVT.

There are a few counts of this clonotype. This sequence joins TRBV6-4 and TRBJ2-3; TRBD2 matches 9 bases. CDR3 size: 15 residues. The V segment lost 5 bases and the J segment 4 bases; nucleotides outside the gene matches: 7. Germline CDR1 reads MRHNA; CDR2 reads SNTAGT. The CDR3 protein is CASSYLSGGSDTQYF. The CDR3 nucleotides are TGTGCCAGCAGTTACCTTAGCGGGGGCTCAGATACGCAGTATTTT.

The chain joins TRBV28 to TRBJ2-4; D could derive from TRBD1 or TRBD2 (5 bases each). V shed 6 bases and J shed 14 bases, with 23 bases lying between them. CDR1 and CDR2 (germline): MDHEN, SYDVKM. The CDR3 sequence is 14 residues long. The CDR3 protein is CASSRDRGPLMEYF. The CDR3 DNA follows: TGTGCCAGCAGCCGAGACCGGGGCCCCTTGATGGAGTACTTC.

This clonotype was detected a few times. The genes are TRBV10-3 and TRBJ1-5; D is unresolved. V lost 5 bases to trimming and J lost 0 bases, with 8 bases between them. The CDR3 spans 14 residues. The V gene's germline CDR1 is ENHRY and CDR2 SYGVKD. The CDR3 bases are TGTGCCATCAGTACTACAGATAGCAATCAGCCCCAGCATTTT. Translation: CAISTTDSNQPQHF.

The chain links TRBV25-1 to TRBJ1-2; D is undetermined. Germline V gene sequence: CDR1 MGHDK, CDR2 SYGVNS. This CDR3 has 10 residues. Trimming took 6 bases from V and 6 from J, leaving 5 bases between them. The CDR3 here is CASRADGYTF. The CDR3 DNA sequence: TGTGCCAGCAGGGCGGATGGCTACACCTTC.

This sequence joins TRBV20-1 and TRBJ1-5; 10 nucleotides align to TRBD1. The V gene's germline CDR1 is DFQATT and CDR2 SNEGSKA (reference sequence). V lost 5 bases to trimming and J lost 5 bases; unmatched junction nucleotides: 3. The CDR3 is 13 residues long. Written as DNA, the CDR3 is TGCAGTGCTGCCGGGACAGGGGATCAGCCCCAGCATTTT. Its protein product is CSAAGTGDQPQHF.

This chain connects TRBV27 to TRBJ2-7; D tentatively reads TRBD1 or TRBD2 (5 bases each). Germline loops: CDR1 MNHEY, CDR2 SMNVEV (reference sequence). V lost 3 bases and J 1 base, leaving 16 bases between the germline ends. This CDR3 is built from 16 residues. CDR3 loop: CASSLGVGTPSYEQYF. CDR3 in DNA: TGTGCCAGCAGTTTGGGCGTTGGGACGCCTTCCTACGAGCAGTACTTC.